The rows below give T cell receptor beta chains drawn from one sample of a study of blood T cell repertoires in COVID-19. The assay was immunoSEQ multiplex PCR, and TCRdb's table has in-frame clones only and misses some. The sample has some 51,000 clones; approximately 90% are singletons. Sample: peripheral blood. The source is a man between 50 and 59 years old with active COVID-19. CDR3s include the opening cysteine and the closing phenylalanine or tryptophan. A D gene is named only where the DNA matches it firmly. The size entry is marked missing in some rows and otherwise reads once, few, many or a size class.

. TRBJ2-1 TRBV7-3 once TGTGCCAGCAGCTTAATCCCCGTGGTCCGGAGGCCAGCGGACAATGAGCAGTTCTTC CASSLIPVVRRPADNEQFF
. TRBJ2-7 TRBV13 . TGTGCCAGCAGCGTCATGCAGGGTAGCGAGCAGTACTTC CASSVMQGSEQYF
TRBD2 TRBJ2-3 TRBV6-2/TRBV6-3 . TGTGCCAGCAGCTCCCGGACTAGCGGGGCCACAGATACGCAGTATTTT CASSSRTSGATDTQYF
TRBD1 TRBJ1-5 TRBV12-5 once TGTGCTAGTGGATTTACAGGGGGCATGGATCAGCCCCAGCATTTT CASGFTGGMDQPQHF
. TRBJ2-5 TRBV5-6 few TGTGCCGGTGGAGCCTCGTACCAAGAGACCCAGTACTTC CAGGASYQETQYF
. TRBJ2-5 TRBV28 . TGTGCCAGCATTGGGGGCTCAATGGAGACCCAGTACTTC CASIGGSMETQYF
TRBD2 TRBJ2-3 TRBV3-1/TRBV3-2 . TGTGCCAGCAGCCCCCCGGCTAGCGGGGTCACAGATACGCAGTATTTT CASSPPASGVTDTQYF
TRBD1 TRBJ1-1 TRBV5-5 . TGTGCCAGCAGCCCAGAACAGGGGGGGACTGAAGCTTTCTTT CASSPEQGGTEAFF
TRBD1 TRBJ2-7 TRBV7-7 . TGTGCTAGCAGCTTCGTTAAGGGACAGGGAGGCGAGCAGTACTTC CASSFVKGQGGEQYF
. TRBJ2-1 TRBV19 . TGTGCCAGTAGTATAGGAAGGGGGAAATTGAATGAGCAGTTCTTC CASSIGRGKLNEQFF
. TRBJ1-6 TRBV7-9 few TGTGCCAGCAGCTTAGGAGGGATGGGTTCACCCCTCCACTTT CASSLGGMGSPLHF
TRBD2 TRBJ2-7 TRBV4-2 . TGTGCCAGCAGCCGTTCTAGCGGCACCTACGAGCAGTACTTC CASSRSSGTYEQYF
. TRBJ1-1 TRBV7-2 once TGTGCCAGCAGCCCCACCCAGGGGCTCACTGAAGCTTTCTTT CASSPTQGLTEAFF
. TRBJ2-7 TRBV6-5 . TGTGCCAGCACTCAGGGCCCCTACGAGCAGTACTTC CASTQGPYEQYF
. TRBJ1-2 TRBV3-1/TRBV3-2 once TGTGCCAGCAGCTCTGGTGAGGATGGCTACACCTTC CASSSGEDGYTF
. TRBJ2-7 TRBV9 . TGTGCCAGCAGCGGTTCCAGGAACTCCTACGAGCAGTACTTC CASSGSRNSYEQYF
. TRBJ2-5 TRBV23-1 . TGCGCCAGCAGTCCCCCCCAGGCCCAAGAGACCCAGTACTTC CASSPPQAQETQYF
. TRBJ1-5 TRBV7-9 few TGTGCCAGCAGCCCCAGACAGGGCAATCAGCCCCAGCATTTT CASSPRQGNQPQHF
TRBD1 TRBJ1-6 TRBV27 . TGTGCCAGCAGAAACACAGGACAGGGGGGAAATTCACCCCTCCACTTT CASRNTGQGGNSPLHF
TRBD2 TRBJ2-1 TRBV4-1 . TGCGCCAGCAGCCAAGTAGCGGGAGTCGTGGGTGAGCAGTTCTTC CASSQVAGVVGEQFF
. TRBJ1-6 TRBV9 . TGTGCCAGCAGCGTAGGACGGGATAATTCACCCCTCCACTTT CASSVGRDNSPLHF
TRBD2 TRBJ2-1 TRBV11-3 few TGTGCCAGCAGCTTTGCGGGAGTGAGCAATGAGCAGTTCTTC CASSFAGVSNEQFF
. TRBJ2-6 TRBV5-1 . TGCGCCAGCAGCACGGCCAGGCCTGGGGCCAACGTCCTGACTTTC CASSTARPGANVLTF
. TRBJ1-2 TRBV5-6 . TGTGCCAGCAGCAGCGACAGTATCTATGGCTACACCTTC CASSSDSIYGYTF
. TRBJ1-5 TRBV18 . TGTGCCAGCTCACCACTGGCAGGCCCCAATCAGCCCCAGCATTTT CASSPLAGPNQPQHF
. TRBJ1-5 TRBV19 . TGTGCCAGTAGTCCCCAACGGGGTCGGAGCAATCAGCCCCAGCATTTT CASSPQRGRSNQPQHF
. TRBJ2-2 TRBV7-5 . TGTGTCAGAACCCCGGGGAGTCCAAGAGGACTACCCGGGGAGCTGTTTTTT CVRTPGSPRGLPGELFF
TRBD1 TRBJ2-1 TRBV5-1 . TGCGCCAGCAGCTTGGGACAGGGAAGCGGTGAGCAGTTCTTC CASSLGQGSGEQFF
TRBD1 TRBJ2-7 TRBV24-1 . TGTGCCACCAGTGACCCGAACAGGGGGCCCTACGAGCAGTACTTC CATSDPNRGPYEQYF
TRBD1 TRBJ2-7 TRBV28 . TGTGCCAGCAGCAGGGGGCCCTCCTACGAGCAGTACTTC CASSRGPSYEQYF
. TRBJ2-6 TRBV7-6 . TGTGCCAGCAGCTTAGGAGGGAGGTGGTCCAACGTCCTGACTTTC CASSLGGRWSNVLTF
. TRBJ1-5 TRBV4-1 . TGCGCCAGCAGCCAATCGGGATCCGGGAATCAGCCCCAGCATTTT CASSQSGSGNQPQHF
TRBD1 TRBJ2-7 TRBV6-6 . TGTGCCAGCAGTTACTCGGACAGGGGCAGCGAGCAGTACTTC CASSYSDRGSEQYF
TRBD2 TRBJ2-1 TRBV5-4 . TGTGCCAGCAGCCCCTCCGGGACTAGCGGGAGGGGTGAGCAGTTCTTC CASSPSGTSGRGEQFF
TRBD1 TRBJ1-1 TRBV7-9 . TGTGCCAGCAGCGACACAGGGGAGACGAACACTGAAGCTTTCTTT CASSDTGETNTEAFF
. TRBJ1-5 TRBV19 . TGTGCCAGTAGTCCCCCTCTAGGTAGGGGAAGCAATCAGCCCCAGCATTTT CASSPPLGRGSNQPQHF
. TRBJ1-1 TRBV19 . TGTGCCAGTAGTGAGGGGCGGGACGCTGAAGCTTTCTTT CASSEGRDAEAFF
. TRBJ2-5 TRBV6-6 . TGTGCCAGCAGTTACTCGAGTTTGCCAGCGGAGACCCAGTACTTC CASSYSSLPAETQYF
. TRBJ2-5 TRBV2 . TGTGCCAGCAGTGGGACATGGGAGACCCAGTACTTC CASSGTWETQYF
TRBD1 TRBJ1-2 TRBV28 . TGTGCCAGCAGTTCGGACAGGTTCGATGGCTACACCTTC CASSSDRFDGYTF
. TRBJ2-3 TRBV9 . TGTGCCAGCAGCGTTTGGAGCCTAGATACGCAGTATTTT CASSVWSLDTQYF
. TRBJ2-7 TRBV18 . TGTGCCAGCTCACCAAGGCAGGGGTCGGAAGAGCAGTACTTC CASSPRQGSEEQYF
TRBD2 TRBJ2-1 TRBV4-2 . TGTGCCAGCATCAAAAACCCCCTCGGGGGGGAGTACAATGAGCAGTTCTTC CASIKNPLGGEYNEQFF
TRBD1 TRBJ1-6 TRBV28 few TGTGCCAGCAGTCCTGTGGGGACAGCGTATAATTCACCCCTCCACTTT CASSPVGTAYNSPLHF
. TRBJ2-7 TRBV18 . TGTGCCAGCTCACCCGCGACTTACAGGGCCGCCGAGCAGTACTTC CASSPATYRAAEQYF
. TRBJ2-7 TRBV7-2 . TGTGCCAGCAGCTTAGATTCTAGCAGCTACGAGCAGTACTTC CASSLDSSSYEQYF
TRBD1 TRBJ2-7 TRBV10-1 few TGCGCCAGCAGTGCCGCCGGGACAGGGGCCAACGAGCAGTACTTC CASSAAGTGANEQYF
. TRBJ2-7 TRBV5-1 once TGCGCCAGCAGCTTGGGTTATACGGGGTACGAGCAGTACTTC CASSLGYTGYEQYF
. TRBJ1-1 TRBV5-7 . TGTGCCAGCAGCTTCCATGACACGACTGAAGCTTTCTTT CASSFHDTTEAFF
TRBD1 TRBJ1-6 TRBV6-5 . TGTGCCAGCATGGCACCGGGACAGAAAAATTCACCCCTCCACTTT CASMAPGQKNSPLHF
TRBD1 TRBJ1-5 TRBV19 . TGTGCCAGTAGTTGGAGGGGACAGGGGTCGCCCCAGCATTTT CASSWRGQGSPQHF
TRBD1 TRBJ2-7 TRBV6-1 . TGTGCCAGCAGGGAAGTTACAGGGGGCGTCTACGAGCAGTACTTC CASREVTGGVYEQYF
. TRBJ1-3 TRBV18 . TGTGCCAGCTCACCATTCGCAGGCGCCTCTGGAAACACCATATATTTT CASSPFAGASGNTIYF
TRBD1 TRBJ2-5 TRBV18 once TGTGCCAGCTCACGGGGGACAGGGGGACAAGAGACCCAGTACTTC CASSRGTGGQETQYF
. TRBJ2-7 TRBV18 . TGTGCCAGCTCACCACCCGGGTTGGAGTCCTACGAGCAGTACTTC CASSPPGLESYEQYF